This is a list of T cell receptor beta chains from one sample in a study of blood T cell repertoires in COVID-19. Sequenced by immunoSEQ multiplex PCR; TCRdb stores in-frame clones only, minus some. The sample has 220,000 or so clones, about 80% seen once; the top ten hold more than 2%. Input material: peripheral blood. Receptors originate from a woman aged 55-75 years with acute or convalescent COVID-19. Both conserved end residues are part of each CDR3. Fields, in order: V gene, J gene, D gene, clone size, CDR3 protein, CDR3 DNA. The D gene is left open where the match is weak. Size is omitted from some rows. Given values are once, few, many or a class for expanded clones.

TRBV30	TRBJ1-4	.	.	CAWSARRNEKLFF	TGTGCCTGGAGTGCCAGAAGAAATGAAAAACTGTTTTTT
TRBV7-9	TRBJ2-1	TRBD1	.	CASSLARVDRRHEQFF	TGTGCCAGCAGCTTAGCGCGAGTGGACAGGAGACATGAGCAGTTCTTC
TRBV13	TRBJ1-1	.	.	CASSLPPGRSHRRTEAFF	TGTGCCAGCAGCTTACCCCCGGGCCGCTCTCACAGGAGAACTGAAGCTTTCTTT
TRBV7-8	TRBJ1-1	.	.	CASSYGFAHTEAFF	TGTGCCAGCAGCTATGGTTTTGCGCACACTGAAGCTTTCTTT
TRBV4-3	TRBJ2-1	.	few	CASSQERGLEQFF	TGCGCCAGCAGCCAAGAGCGAGGTCTTGAGCAGTTCTTC
TRBV30	TRBJ1-1	.	.	CAWSGQLNTEAFF	TGTGCCTGGAGTGGACAGTTGAACACTGAAGCTTTCTTT
TRBV6-6	TRBJ2-3	TRBD2	.	CASIGLAGGPDTQYF	TGTGCCAGCATAGGACTAGCGGGGGGGCCGGATACGCAGTATTTT
TRBV5-1	TRBJ1-6	.	.	CASSLVAGGNSPLHF	TGCGCCAGCAGCTTGGTGGCGGGAGGAAATTCACCCCTCCACTTT
TRBV4-1	TRBJ1-2	.	.	CASSQGWRVDGYTF	TGCGCCAGCAGCCAAGGTTGGAGGGTGGATGGCTACACCTTC
TRBV3-1/TRBV3-2	TRBJ2-7	TRBD2	.	CASSSSTSGGAGQYF	TGTGCCAGCAGCTCTTCGACTAGCGGGGGGGCTGGGCAGTACTTC
TRBV5-6	TRBJ1-3	.	.	CASSLRGVLGSGNTIYF	TGTGCCAGCAGCCTCCGGGGAGTTCTAGGCTCTGGAAACACCATATATTTT
TRBV5-1	TRBJ2-2	.	.	CASSARTQNTGELFF	TGCGCCAGCAGCGCACGGACACAAAACACCGGGGAGCTGTTTTTT
TRBV9	TRBJ2-2	.	.	CASSVVSGTGELFF	TGTGCCAGCAGCGTAGTCTCAGGGACCGGGGAGCTGTTTTTT